The 29 T cell receptor beta chains below were found in one sample sequenced in a study of T cells in Graves' hyperthyroidism and ophthalmopathy. The source material, RNA transcripts, was used to amplify TCR beta CDR3 regions. HTBI primers were used for first-round RT-PCR of the TCR CDR3. TCRdb recomputed calls from the multiplex PCR reads with MiXCR, one row per CDR3 protein. The table includes fewer than 650,000 distinct CDR3 sequences, under 15% detected once. Sequences were obtained from blood. These receptor sequences come from a woman between 40 and 50 years old with Graves' ophthalmopathy.

This clonotype was detected once. The chain joins TRBV6-2 or TRBV6-3 to TRBJ2-1; D is possibly TRBD1 (6 bases). CDR1 and CDR2 (germline): MNHEY, SVGEGT. This CDR3 is 17 amino acids long. V dropped 5 bases and J dropped 1 base, with 18 bases sitting between them. In DNA form, the CDR3 reads TGTGCCAGCAGTGGCGCAGGGGATCCACGATCCTACAATGAGCAGTTCTTC. Translating gives CASSGAGDPRSYNEQFF.

Many counts were recorded for this clonotype. The chain has TRBV12-3 or TRBV12-4 and TRBJ2-7; no clear D. V was pared by 6 bases and J by 4 bases, with 10 bases between. The CDR3 contains 12 residues. The CDR3 DNA sequence: TGTGCCAGCAGGTCCAGTAAGTACGAGCAGTACTTC. This codes for CASRSSKYEQYF.

The V and J genes are TRBV12-3 or TRBV12-4 and TRBJ2-5; 11 positions match TRBD1. CDR3 length equals 18 residues. With V trimmed by 4 bases and J by 4 bases, 14 bases remained unmatched. The CDR3 DNA reads as TGTGCCAGCAGTTCGATCGCACCGGGACAGGGGGAGAGAGAGACCCAGTACTTC. Its translation: CASSSIAPGQGERETQYF.

Ten or more counts support this clonotype. The rearrangement uses TRBV29-1 and TRBJ2-7; D unclear. This CDR3 contains 11 residues. The V end lost 2 bases, the J end lost 4 bases, and 6 bases lay between the germline ends. Looked up from germline, CDR1 is SQVTM and CDR2 is ANQGSEA. The CDR3 sequence: CSVESGYEQYF. The CDR3 bases are TGCAGCGTTGAAAGTGGTTACGAGCAGTACTTC.

This clonotype has a count of ten or more. The rearrangement links TRBV6-1 to TRBJ2-5; D tentatively fits TRBD1 or TRBD2 (5 bases each). The V end was cut by 0 bases, the J end by 5 bases, with 13 bases between. CDR1 is MNHNS and CDR2 is SASEGT in the germline V gene. The CDR3 has 15 amino acids. This chain's CDR3 is CASSEASWGTETQYF. The CDR3 coding sequence is TGTGCCAGCAGTGAAGCGTCCTGGGGGACGGAGACCCAGTACTTC.

The V call is TRBV6-5, the J call TRBJ2-5, with D perhaps assigned TRBD1 or TRBD2 (5 bases each). CDR1 MNHEY and CDR2 SVGAGI come from the germline V gene. This CDR3 is built from 16 residues. Trimming pared 3 bases from V and 5 bases from J, leaving 19 bases between. The CDR3: CASSYQGVGPVETQYF. As DNA, the CDR3 is TGTGCCAGCAGTTATCAGGGAGTGGGGCCTGTTGAGACCCAGTACTTC.

This chain connects TRBV6-5 to TRBJ2-7; no reliable D call. In germline, CDR1 is MNHEY, CDR2 SVGAGI. With 10 bases removed from V and 2 bases from J, the gap between germline ends came to 15 bases. The CDR3 has 13 amino acids. The CDR3 bases are TGTGCCACCATTTCCAGTGCCCCCTACGAGCAGTACTTC. It specifies CATISSAPYEQYF.

This clonotype was picked up many times. V gene TRBV10-3 combines with J gene TRBJ2-5, with D perhaps being TRBD1 or TRBD2 (5 bases each). Trimming removed 10 bases from V and 1 base from J, with 19 bases in between. The CDR3 spans 15 residues. Per germline, CDR1 ENHRY and CDR2 SYGVKD. The CDR3 sequence is CATNPGRQLQETQYF. CDR3 bases: TGTGCCACTAATCCGGGACGTCAACTCCAAGAGACCCAGTACTTC.

This clonotype was observed many times. The chain carries TRBV25-1 and TRBJ1-2; 9 bases map to TRBD1. This CDR3 comprises 18 residues. In germline, CDR1 is MGHDK, CDR2 SYGVNS. V gave up 6 bases and J gave up 1 base; unmatched junction bases: 15. The CDR3 here is CASRPSPDRGLGNYGYTF. CDR3 nucleotide sequence: TGTGCCAGCAGACCCAGCCCGGACAGGGGTCTTGGTAACTATGGCTACACCTTC.

This clonotype was seen many times. The rearrangement joins TRBV19 to TRBJ2-5; D is unresolved. V lost 7 bases and J lost 4, with 7 bases in between. This CDR3 has 11 amino acids. Germline V gives CDR1 LNHDA, CDR2 SQIVND (reference sequence). In DNA, the CDR3 is TGTGCCAGTACCTTCGGAGAGACCCAGTACTTC. The encoded protein is CASTFGETQYF.

This clonotype showed up many times. The conserved phenylalanine or tryptophan normally closing the CDR3 is absent here, so this likely arose from a read error. This sequence joins TRBV6-1 and TRBJ1-5, with 7 bases lining up with TRBD1. V lost 4 bases and J lost 6; bases outside the gene matches: 3. The V gene's germline CDR1 is MNHNS and CDR2 SASEGT. The CDR3 has 13 amino acids. CDR3 nucleotide sequence: TGTGCCAGCAGTGGACAGGGCGGTCAGCCCCAGCATCTT. This codes for CASSGQGGQPQHL.

The chain combines TRBV6-5 with TRBJ1-1, with D unresolved. V dropped 3 bases and J dropped 0 bases, with 11 bases sitting between them. The CDR3 is made up of 15 amino acids. The germline CDR1 and CDR2 sequences are MNHEY and SVGAGI. CDR3 residues: CASSYSTVVNTEAFF. The CDR3 bases are TGTGCCAGCAGTTATTCGACGGTGGTGAACACTGAAGCTTTCTTT.

At least ten counts were recorded for this clonotype. The gene calls are TRBV20-1 and TRBJ2-7; 9 nucleotides match TRBD2. This CDR3 region has 13 residues. Germline CDR1 reads DFQATT; CDR2 reads SNEGSKA (reference sequence). The ends lost 6 bases at V and 2 bases at J; junction bases unmatched: 5. This CDR3 reads CSALLAGTYEQYF. DNA for the CDR3: TGCAGTGCGCTGCTAGCGGGAACCTACGAGCAGTACTTC.

This clonotype was counted a few times. The gene calls are TRBV3-1 and TRBJ1-1, with TRBD1 matching 7 bases. Germline assignment: CDR1 LGHDT and CDR2 YNNKEL (reference sequence). Trimming at V came to 1 base and at J to 4 bases, leaving 9 bases not matched to a gene. This CDR3 has 16 residues. This CDR3 reads CASSQAARQGGTEAFF. The CDR3 bases are TGTGCCAGCAGCCAAGCCGCCCGACAGGGAGGCACTGAAGCTTTCTTT.

This clonotype was seen repeatedly, ten times or more. The V gene is TRBV6-1, the J gene TRBJ2-5; 7 nucleotides match TRBD2. J was trimmed by 3 bases and V by 6 bases; bases with no gene match: 7. CDR1 MNHNS and CDR2 SASEGT come from the germline V gene. This CDR3 is built from 14 residues. As DNA, the CDR3 is TGTGCCAGCAGGCCCGAGGCGGGAGAAGAGACCCAGTACTTC. This encodes CASRPEAGEETQYF.

This clonotype was detected many times. V gene TRBV27 combines with J gene TRBJ2-7; tentatively, D is TRBD1 (6 bases). Germline V gives CDR1 MNHEY, CDR2 SMNVEV (reference sequence). With 2 bases removed from V and 1 base from J, the gap between germline ends came to 18 bases. This CDR3 contains 17 residues. CDR3 bases: TGTGCCAGCAGTTTAAAAGGGGGAACAGACCTATCCTACGAGCAGTACTTC. Translation gives CASSLKGGTDLSYEQYF.

This clonotype has just a few counts. V is TRBV3-1 and J is TRBJ2-7, with 10 bases fitting TRBD2. CDR3 length: 15 amino acids. Germline trimming cut 3 bases from V and 1 base from J; bases unmatched to any gene: 3. The germline V gene has CDR1 LGHDT and CDR2 YNNKEL (reference sequence). CDR3 amino acids: CASSQKREGSYEQYF. CDR3 nucleotides: TGTGCCAGCAGCCAGAAGCGGGAGGGTTCCTACGAGCAGTACTTC.

The rearrangement joins TRBV30 to TRBJ2-7; 8 bases are a match to TRBD2. The germline V gene has CDR1 GTSNPN and CDR2 SVGIG (reference sequence). This CDR3 contains 13 residues. The trim removed 4 bases at V and 2 bases at J, leaving 4 bases unmatched. This CDR3 reads CAWTTGLAYEQYF. CDR3 nucleotides: TGTGCCTGGACCACGGGACTAGCCTACGAGCAGTACTTC.

This clonotype was picked up many times. DNA of the CDR3: TGCAGTGCTACAAAACCGGGACAGGGCCCCGAGCAGTACTTC. Translated: CSATKPGQGPEQYF. This chain connects TRBV20-1 to TRBJ2-7; 9 bases are shared with TRBD1. Germline CDR1 is DFQATT and CDR2 is SNEGSKA (reference sequence). V lost 4 bases and J lost 6; bases outside the gene matches: 10. The CDR3 loop spans 14 amino acids.

Regarding this clonotype: A much larger clone lies one base from this, so it may be a read error. The CDR3 spells CASIQSTGPAAFF. The CDR3 DNA sequence: TGTGCCAGCATCCAGTCGACAGGGCCCGCAGCTTTCTTT. The genes are TRBV28 and TRBJ1-1, with 7 bases aligning to TRBD1. After removal of 7 bases from V and 10 bases from J, the junction contained 12 bases not matched to a gene. The CDR3 is 13 residues long. Germline CDR1 is MDHEN and CDR2 is SYDVKM.

This clonotype came up many times. This sequence joins TRBV6-1 and TRBJ1-5, with D possibly being TRBD1 (5 bases). Germline assignment: CDR1 MNHNS and CDR2 SASEGT. This CDR3 has 16 amino acids. V was cut by 5 bases and J by 0 bases, with 14 bases left in between. In nucleotides, the CDR3 is TGTGCCAGCAGTCGAGACAGCGTATATAGCAATCAGCCCCAGCATTTT. This encodes CASSRDSVYSNQPQHF.

This chain joins TRBV28 and TRBJ2-5; no reliable D call. The CDR3 has 12 amino acids. The V end was cut by 6 bases, the J end by 5 bases, with 10 bases between. CDR1 MDHEN and CDR2 SYDVKM come from the germline V gene. The CDR3 region is CASSWRPETQYF. The CDR3 region has the DNA TGTGCCAGCAGCTGGCGGCCGGAGACCCAGTACTTC. The full variable domain, rest sourced from reference TRBV28 and TRBJ2-5, is DVKVTQSSRYLVKRTGEKVFLECVQDMDHENMFWYRQDPGLGLRLIYFSYDVKMKEKGDIPEGYSVSREKKERFSLILESASTNQTSMYLCASSWRPETQYFGPGTRLLVL.

This clonotype was seen ten or more times. This rearrangement joins TRBV7-3 to TRBJ2-6; the D gene is possibly TRBD1 (5 bases). The germline V gene encodes CDR1 SGHTA and CDR2 FQGTGA. The CDR3 sequence is 15 residues long. Trimming shortened V by 1 base and J by 2 bases, and 6 bases separated the two germline ends. The CDR3, as DNA: TGTGCCAGCAGCTTAATAGGGGCTGGGGCCAACGTCCTGACTTTC. This sequence encodes CASSLIGAGANVLTF. The full variable domain, rest sourced from reference TRBV7-3 and TRBJ2-6, is GAGVSQTPSNKVTEKGKYVELRCDPISGHTALYWYRQSLGQGPEFLIYFQGTGAADDSGLPNDRFFAVRPEGSVSTLKIQRTERGDSAVYLCASSLIGAGANVLTFGAGSRLTVL.

This clonotype was recorded many times. The chain has TRBV7-8 and TRBJ2-5; 12 positions agree with TRBD2. Germline V gene data show CDR1 as SGHVS and CDR2 as FQNEAQ. J gave up 2 bases and V 1 base, and 11 bases lay outside the gene matches. The CDR3 has 19 residues. This chain's CDR3 is CASSLVRASGRALQETQYF. The CDR3 DNA sequence: TGTGCCAGCAGCTTAGTTCGGGCTAGCGGGAGGGCCCTACAAGAGACCCAGTACTTC.

The V and J genes are TRBV28 and TRBJ1-5, with D hard to call. This CDR3 comprises 14 residues. The V and J ends lost 7 bases and 3 bases respectively, with 13 bases between them. Germline V gene sequence: CDR1 MDHEN, CDR2 SYDVKM. The CDR3 spells CASTEGLYNQPQHF. In DNA form, the CDR3 reads TGTGCCAGCACTGAGGGTTTGTACAATCAGCCCCAGCATTTT.

The CDR3 spells CASSPGGGSPDEQYF. CDR3 in DNA: TGCGCCAGCAGCCCCGGGGGGGGGAGTCCCGACGAGCAGTACTTC. The chain is built from TRBV4-1 and TRBJ2-7, with 8 positions matching TRBD2. The CDR3 contains 15 residues. The germline gives CDR1 MGHRA, CDR2 YSYEKL. The V gene end was trimmed by 4 bases and the J gene end by 5 bases; junction bases not matched to a gene: 10.

The table lists this clonotype with many counts. J is TRBJ2-2 and V is TRBV10-3, with D possibly TRBD1 on 6 matching bases. V gave up 5 bases and J gave up 1 base, with 14 bases separating them. The length of the CDR3 is 16 residues. CDR1 is ENHRY and CDR2 is SYGVKD in the germline V gene. This chain's CDR3 is CAISPSRGQNTGELFF. Here the CDR3 DNA reads TGTGCCATCAGTCCATCCAGGGGCCAGAACACCGGGGAGCTGTTTTTT.

This clonotype came up many times. The rearrangement uses TRBV20-1 and TRBJ1-2; D might be TRBD1 (5 bases). The germline CDR1 and CDR2 sequences are DFQATT and SNEGSKA (reference sequence). The CDR3 loop spans 13 amino acids. Trimming cost V 3 bases and J 4 bases, with 12 bases left between them. In DNA form, the CDR3 reads TGCAGTGCTAGCATGGGGGTGGTCTATGGCTACACCTTC. This gives the protein CSASMGVVYGYTF.

This clonotype has ten or more counts. This chain joins TRBV25-1 and TRBJ2-5; tentatively, D is TRBD2 (7 bases). The ends were cut back, 7 bases at V and 7 bases at J, with 25 bases in the middle. This CDR3 has 16 residues. Germline V gene sequence: CDR1 MGHDK, CDR2 SYGVNS. This CDR3 reads CASTRGGGLLGGTQYF. The CDR3 nucleotides are TGTGCCAGCACCCGAGGGGGGGGGCTCCTTGGGGGGACCCAGTACTTC.